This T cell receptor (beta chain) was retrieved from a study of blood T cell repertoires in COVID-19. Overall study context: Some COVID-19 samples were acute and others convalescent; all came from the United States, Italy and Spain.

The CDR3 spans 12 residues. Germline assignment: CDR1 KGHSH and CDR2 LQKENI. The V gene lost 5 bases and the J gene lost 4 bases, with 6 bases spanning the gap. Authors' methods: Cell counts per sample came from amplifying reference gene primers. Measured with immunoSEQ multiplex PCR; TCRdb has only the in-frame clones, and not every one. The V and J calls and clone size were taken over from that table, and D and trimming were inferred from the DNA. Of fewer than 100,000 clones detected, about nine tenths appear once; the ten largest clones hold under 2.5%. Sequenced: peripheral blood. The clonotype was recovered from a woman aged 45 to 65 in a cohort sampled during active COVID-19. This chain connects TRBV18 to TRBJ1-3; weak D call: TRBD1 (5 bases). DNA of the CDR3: TGTGCCAGCTCAGGGGCCGGAAACACCATATATTTT. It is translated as CASSGAGNTIYF.